The sequence of this T cell receptor (beta chain) was determined in a study of cytomegalovirus exposure and HLA in healthy donors. Overall study findings and caveats: According to a subsequent analysis, TCR clusters identified in the first cohort showed a tendency to co-occur across the roughly 120 validation repertoires. Accounts indicate the classifier identified cytomegalovirus status with strong specificity and sensitivity.

A remark on this clone: No antigen is known for it.

A 120-subject validation cohort, separate from the 666-subject first cohort, supplied the donors. Profiled with immunoSEQ multiplex PCR; TCRdb holds only in-frame clones, not every one. The data hold under 200,000 clones, with under 95% observed a single time. The CDR3 has 12 residues. The germline gives CDR1 MDHEN, CDR2 SYDVKM. V lost 3 bases and J 4 bases, leaving 7 bases between the germline ends. Sequenced material: PBMCs. The TCR was taken from a woman younger than 35 in good health and CMV-seropositive. This chain uses TRBV28 with TRBJ2-7; D not resolved. The CDR3 DNA is TGTGCCAGCAGTTTCGAGTCGTACGAGCAGTACTTC. Translation: CASSFESYEQYF.